Detailed here is one TCR beta chain. The data were produced by immunoSEQ multiplex PCR, yet TCRdb's version contains in-frame clones alone and is incomplete. The sample has about 280,000 clones; around 85% are singletons. Two negative PCRs, clearance, or symptom resolution were required of recovered Cohort 3 donors. These data originate in a study of blood T cell repertoires in COVID-19. For the study at large: The cDNA or gDNA used as material had been derived from T cells, B-cell-depleted T cells, or PBMCs.

V was pared by 4 bases and J by 2 bases, with 8 bases between. The CDR3 contains 13 residues. The chain is built from TRBV12-3 or TRBV12-4 and TRBJ1-2, with D uncertain. The sequence was obtained from a woman in her 50s who had recovered from COVID-19. Specimen: PBMCs or T cells enriched from blood (not recorded which). CDR3 in DNA: TGTGCCAGCAGTTCCTCCGTGAACTATGGCTACACCTTC. This gives the protein CASSSSVNYGYTF.